Each of the 27 T cell receptor beta chains below was sequenced from the same sample in a study of shared T cell receptors in the human thymus. TCRdb's table, derived via immunoSEQ multiplex PCR, lists solely in-frame clones and lacks some. Here the sample spans about 730,000 clones, 80% to 90% being singletons. The same data also went into a second study, on human thymus T cells.

Sequenced input: thymocytes. The receptors were gathered from a girl under three years old with a congenital heart defect.

This clone was counted once. Additional DNA sequences in this sample encode the identical CDR3. The chain couples TRBV14 to TRBJ2-2; no firm D call. The ends were cut back, 3 bases at V and 1 base at J, with 18 bases in the middle. CDR3 size: 18 residues. Germline assignment: CDR1 SGHDN and CDR2 FVKESK. CDR3 nucleotides: TGTGCCAGCAGCCAGGAACCTTGGATTAGGAGGAACACCGGGGAGCTGTTTTTT. Amino acids: CASSQEPWIRRNTGELFF. Variable domain in full (rest from reference TRBV14 and TRBJ2-2): EAGVTQFPSHSVIEKGQTVTLRCDPISGHDNLYWYRRVMGKEIKFLLHFVKESKQDESGMPNNRFLAERTGGTYSTLKVQPAELEDSGVYFCASSQEPWIRRNTGELFFGEGSRLTVL.

The J gene is TRBJ2-1, the V gene TRBV4-1; 8 positions agree with TRBD2. This CDR3 spans 17 amino acids. The V gene's germline CDR1 is MGHRA and CDR2 YSYEKL. Losses at the gene ends were 2 bases for V and 7 bases for J; bases not matched to a gene: 13. CDR3 protein: CASSQRAYRGGTNEQFF. CDR3 sequence (DNA): TGCGCCAGCAGCCAACGAGCCTACCGGGGGGGCACGAATGAGCAGTTCTTC.

The V and J genes are TRBV19 and TRBJ1-1, with TRBD1 matching over 7 bases. CDR1 and CDR2 (germline): LNHDA, SQIVND (reference sequence). Trimming at V came to 3 bases and at J to 3 bases, leaving 13 bases not matched to a gene. CDR3 length equals 17 residues. For the CDR3, the DNA is TGTGCCAGTAGTATTAAAGGAGGGGGCGCGGCGGACACTGAAGCTTTCTTT. Protein sequence: CASSIKGGGAADTEAFF.

The chain uses TRBV6-1 and TRBJ2-1; possibly TRBD2 for D (6 bases). The ends were cut back, 6 bases at V and 0 bases at J, with 12 bases in the middle. The CDR3 covers 15 residues. Germline values: CDR1 MNHNS, CDR2 SASEGT. The CDR3, as DNA: TGTGCCAGCAGGCGCTTAGCGGTCTCCTACAATGAGCAGTTCTTC. Translating it yields CASRRLAVSYNEQFF.

This clone has just one count. The chain links TRBV5-4 to TRBJ1-2; tentative D call: TRBD1 (5 bases). This CDR3 region has 15 residues. V was cut by 4 bases and J by 4 bases, with 17 bases left in between. Looked up from germline, CDR1 is SGHNT and CDR2 is YYREEE (reference sequence). The CDR3 loop reads CASSPRSDSIYGYTF. In nucleotides, the CDR3 is TGTGCCAGCAGCCCGCGATCCGACAGCATCTATGGCTACACCTTC. Full variable domain (missing parts from reference TRBV5-4 and TRBJ1-2): ETGVTQSPTHLIKTRGQQVTLRCSSQSGHNTVSWYQQALGQGPQFIFQYYREEENGRGNFPPRFSGLQFPNYSSELNVNALELDDSALYLCASSPRSDSIYGYTFGSGTRLTVV.

The genes are TRBV18 and TRBJ1-1; D unclear. The CDR3 has 18 amino acids. Per germline, CDR1 KGHSH and CDR2 LQKENI. The germline V and J ends were trimmed by 2 bases and 4 bases, with 23 bases remaining between them. The CDR3 region has the DNA TGTGCCAGCTCACCAGGGTGGAACAAACCGCCTGGGCGCACTGAAGCTTTCTTT. Translating gives CASSPGWNKPPGRTEAFF.

J is TRBJ1-2 and V is TRBV5-1, with a possible D match to TRBD1 (5 bases). The germline CDR1 and CDR2 sequences are SGHRS and YFSETQ. V lost 4 bases to trimming and J lost 3 bases, with 25 bases between them. CDR3 length equals 18 residues. In DNA, the CDR3 is TGCGCCAGCAGCCCGAACGCCTTTGGGGGGTCCCGGGACTATGGCTACACCTTC. Translating it yields CASSPNAFGGSRDYGYTF.

V usage is TRBV28 and J usage is TRBJ1-2; D possibly corresponds to TRBD1 (5 bases). Germline-derived CDR1 and CDR2 are MDHEN and SYDVKM. V was trimmed by 0 bases and J by 0 bases, leaving 11 bases between them. This CDR3 is built from 16 residues. For the CDR3, the DNA is TGTGCCAGCAGTTTATGCAGGGTTACCTCTAACTATGGCTACACCTTC. This sequence encodes CASSLCRVTSNYGYTF.

The CDR3, as DNA: TGTGCCAGTAGTATCGGCGCGGGGCTTGGCTACACCTTC. Translating it yields CASSIGAGLGYTF. This chain links TRBV19 with TRBJ1-2; D is possibly TRBD1 (5 bases). Between the trimmed V and J ends, which lost 3 bases and 7 bases, there was a span of 12 bases. The germline gives CDR1 LNHDA, CDR2 SQIVND (reference sequence). This CDR3 is 13 amino acids long.

Written as DNA, the CDR3 is TGTGCCAGCAGCTTGGGGACAGGGGGCGCGGATTGCGACACCGGGGAGCTGTTTTTT. Its protein is CASSLGTGGADCDTGELFF. The rearrangement links TRBV11-3 to TRBJ2-2; 12 bases are shared with TRBD1. With 3 bases clipped from V and 3 bases from J, the junction kept 11 bases outside the gene matches. Germline V gives CDR1 SGHNT, CDR2 YENEEA. This CDR3 has 19 amino acids.

The chain employs TRBV15 and TRBJ2-5, with TRBD2 matching 10 bases. V lost 0 bases to trimming and J lost 5 bases; unmatched junction nucleotides: 15. From germline, CDR1 is LNHNV and CDR2 YYDKDF (reference sequence). The length of the CDR3 is 19 residues. The CDR3, as DNA: TGTGCCACCAGCAGAGAAGGGCTAGCGGGGGTCGGATGGGGGGAGACCCAGTACTTC. Translation: CATSREGLAGVGWGETQYF.

The J gene is TRBJ1-5, the V gene TRBV19, with 7 bases fitting TRBD1. Germline V lookup: CDR1 LNHDA, CDR2 SQIVND (reference sequence). V was clipped by 6 bases and J by 6 bases; unmatched bases: 8. The CDR3 spans 14 residues. CDR3: CASSADRVGQPQHF. The CDR3 nucleotides are TGTGCCAGTAGCGCCGACAGGGTAGGTCAGCCCCAGCATTTT.

The chain has TRBV6-1 and TRBJ1-1; D gene uncertain. Trimming took off 1 base at V and 1 base at J, with 13 bases between the two ends. CDR1 is MNHNS, CDR2 SASEGT, per germline. The CDR3 has 16 residues. CDR3 amino acids: CASSEEGRGPNTEAFF. In DNA, the CDR3 is TGTGCCAGCAGTGAAGAAGGGAGAGGTCCGAACACTGAAGCTTTCTTT.

Concerning this clone: This sample also contains other DNA sequences that code for the same CDR3. The gene calls are TRBV6-5 and TRBJ1-4, with 9 bases aligning to TRBD1. CDR3 length equals 15 residues. The V segment lost 5 bases and the J segment 6 bases; nucleotides outside the gene matches: 7. CDR1 MNHEY and CDR2 SVGAGI come from the germline V gene. The CDR3 sequence is CASSTRDRVDEKLFF. In nucleotides, the CDR3 is TGTGCCAGCAGTACCCGGGACAGGGTAGATGAAAAACTGTTTTTT.

This chain uses TRBV2 with TRBJ1-1, with 9 nucleotides matching TRBD1. This CDR3 spans 16 amino acids. V lost 6 bases to trimming and J lost 1 base; unmatched junction nucleotides: 9. CDR1 SNHLY and CDR2 FYNNEI come from the germline V gene. The CDR3 bases are TGTGCCAGCAGCCGTCCCGGGACAGGGTCGAACACTGAAGCTTTCTTT. Translating it yields CASSRPGTGSNTEAFF.

The chain has TRBV4-3 and TRBJ1-1; weak D call: TRBD1 (6 bases). The CDR3 has 17 residues. Deletions cut 4 bases from V and 1 base from J, with 19 bases between. The germline V gene encodes CDR1 LGHNA and CDR2 YSLEER. The CDR3 DNA follows: TGCGCCAGCAGCCGGGCCAGAGGTGGACAGACGAACACTGAAGCTTTCTTT. This encodes CASSRARGGQTNTEAFF.

This clone has a handful of counts. V and J are TRBV4-2 and TRBJ2-1; 10 bases match TRBD2. The CDR3 is 16 amino acids. V dropped 3 bases and J dropped 3; count of bases not matched to a gene: 5. Looked up from germline, CDR1 is LGHNA and CDR2 is YNFKEQ. CDR3 nucleotides: TGTGCCAGCAGCCATGGACTAGCGGCGGTCTACAATGAGCAGTTCTTC. Translated: CASSHGLAAVYNEQFF.

This sequence joins TRBV11-2 and TRBJ2-3; 8 nucleotides line up with TRBD2. The germline V gene encodes CDR1 SGHAT and CDR2 FQNNGV. The CDR3 is 18 amino acids. The ends lost 1 base at V and 2 bases at J; junction bases unmatched: 11. CDR3 protein: CASSLVYGGLENTDTQYF. DNA of the CDR3: TGTGCCAGCAGCTTAGTCTACGGGGGACTAGAGAACACAGATACGCAGTATTTT.

This clone was seen only a few times. This chain uses TRBV27 with TRBJ2-5; weak D call: TRBD1 (6 bases). V lost 2 bases and J 5 bases, leaving 15 bases between the germline ends. The CDR3 runs to 15 residues. Germline lookup yields CDR1 MNHEY and CDR2 SMNVEV (reference sequence). Here the CDR3 reads CASSLGCQGNETQYF. CDR3 in DNA: TGTGCCAGCAGTTTAGGTTGCCAGGGGAACGAGACCCAGTACTTC.

In the case of this clone: Other DNA variants within this sample encode the same CDR3. The rearrangement links TRBV27 to TRBJ1-2; TRBD1 is a possible D gene (5 bases). Per germline, CDR1 MNHEY and CDR2 SMNVEV (reference sequence). The ends were cut back, 0 bases at V and 2 bases at J, with 7 bases in the middle. The CDR3 is made up of 14 amino acids. DNA for the CDR3: TGTGCCAGCAGTTTATCGCCAGGGAACTATGGCTACACCTTC. Protein: CASSLSPGNYGYTF.

The rearrangement links TRBV4-1 to TRBJ2-5; TRBD2 agrees at 9 bases. The V segment lost 6 bases and the J segment 3 bases; nucleotides outside the gene matches: 11. Germline V gene lookup returns CDR1 MGHRA and CDR2 YSYEKL. The CDR3 covers 16 residues. The CDR3 DNA reads as TGCGCCAGCAGTCAGCCAAGGAGGACTAGCGAAGAGACCCAGTACTTC. As protein: CASSQPRRTSEETQYF.

This clone showed up just a few times. The gene calls are TRBV7-9 and TRBJ1-2, with D possibly TRBD1 on 6 matching bases. Germline V gene data show CDR1 as SEHNR and CDR2 as FQNEAQ (reference sequence). Trimming stripped 5 bases from V and 7 bases from J, with 17 bases between. This CDR3 spans 14 amino acids. CDR3 in amino acids: CASSPSGGAGGYTF. CDR3 nucleotide sequence: TGTGCCAGCAGCCCAAGTGGGGGGGCCGGTGGCTACACCTTC.

This rearrangement joins TRBV7-8 to TRBJ2-6; D might be TRBD1 (6 bases). Germline assignment: CDR1 SGHVS and CDR2 FQNEAQ. Trimming left V 5 bases short and J 2 bases short, with 19 bases between. The CDR3 length is 18 residues. The CDR3 DNA follows: TGTGCCAGCAGCCGCAGCAGTGGCACAGGGCCTGGGGCCAACGTCCTGACTTTC. This codes for CASSRSSGTGPGANVLTF.

This clone was detected once. CDR3 sequence: CASSAGKEPTQYF. In nucleotides, the CDR3 is TGTGCCAGCAGTGCAGGGAAAGAGCCGACCCAGTACTTC. V and J are TRBV6-1 and TRBJ2-5, with a weak D call TRBD1 (5 bases). Per germline, CDR1 MNHNS and CDR2 SASEGT. The CDR3 has 13 amino acids. Trimming shortened V by 4 bases and J by 7 bases, and 13 bases separated the two germline ends.

V gene TRBV6-4 combines with J gene TRBJ2-1; D may be TRBD1 (6 bases). Deletions cut 0 bases from V and 4 bases from J, with 13 bases between. CDR1 and CDR2 from the germline V gene are MRHNA and SNTAGT. The CDR3 loop spans 16 amino acids. The CDR3: CASSDSLKGGYNEQFF. For the CDR3, the DNA is TGTGCCAGCAGTGACTCTTTAAAAGGGGGATACAATGAGCAGTTCTTC.

This clone was seen just once. The rearrangement joins TRBV25-1 to TRBJ2-7; 7 nucleotides align to TRBD1. CDR1 and CDR2 (germline): MGHDK, SYGVNS. The J segment lost 2 bases and the V segment lost 4 bases, leaving 8 bases of the junction unmatched. This CDR3 is 15 amino acids long. CDR3: CASSGGGDRPYEQYF. In DNA form, the CDR3 reads TGTGCCAGCAGTGGGGGTGGGGACAGACCCTACGAGCAGTACTTC.

The chain uses TRBV6-5 and TRBJ1-4; D might be TRBD1 (6 bases). This CDR3 is built from 16 residues. The germline gives CDR1 MNHEY, CDR2 SVGAGI. Trimming removed 4 bases at V and 8 bases at J, with 20 bases between. In DNA form, the CDR3 reads TGTGCCAGCAGTTTCGACCGGGACATTGGGGAGGAAAAACTGTTTTTT. Its protein is CASSFDRDIGEEKLFF.